This is a list of T cell receptor beta chains from one sample in a study of blood T cell repertoires in COVID-19. Using immunoSEQ multiplex PCR, the repertoire was profiled, and TCRdb retains in-frame clones only, with some absent. This sample has 130,000 or so clones; 70% to 90% occur once, and the top ten carry approximately 2.3%. Sequencing used peripheral blood. The receptors originated from a man aged 65 to 79 with active COVID-19. Both conserved end residues are part of each CDR3. D genes are given only for firm matches. Size values are once, few and many counts, or a class for expanded clones, and some rows have none.

J	size	V	D	DNA	CDR3
TRBJ1-1	once	TRBV6-5	NA	TGTGCCAGCAGTTCTGACAGGATGGACCTAGCTTTCTTT	CASSSDRMDLAFF
TRBJ2-3	NA	TRBV11-3	TRBD2	TGTGCCAGCACCGATAGCGGGATAGGTAGCACAGATACGCAGTATTTT	CASTDSGIGSTDTQYF
TRBJ2-3	NA	TRBV5-1	TRBD2	TGCGCCAGCAGCCGCGGACAGGGTCTAGCGGGAGTCGTGACAGATACGCAGTATTTT	CASSRGQGLAGVVTDTQYF
TRBJ2-1	NA	TRBV24-1	NA	TGTGCCACCAGTGTACAACAGGGCAAATACAATGAGCAGTTCTTC	CATSVQQGKYNEQFF
TRBJ2-1	NA	TRBV6-2/TRBV6-3	TRBD2	TGTGCCAGCAGTTACGTGGGGGGGGGCTACAATGAGCAGTTCTTC	CASSYVGGGYNEQFF
TRBJ2-7	few	TRBV27	TRBD1	TGTGCCAGCAGACCTCTGTCGACAGGGGACTACGAGCAGTACTTC	CASRPLSTGDYEQYF
TRBJ1-5	NA	TRBV5-1	TRBD1	TGCGCCAGCAGCCGGGGACAGGATCAGCCCCAGCATTTT	CASSRGQDQPQHF
TRBJ2-5	NA	TRBV6-1	TRBD1	TGTGCCAGCAGTGCCGGGACCTTGACAGGGCCCCGGGAGACCCAGTACTTC	CASSAGTLTGPRETQYF
TRBJ1-6	NA	TRBV5-6	TRBD1	TGTGCCAGCAGCCTGGGACAGGGGGCAAAGTTTAATTCACCCCTCCACTTT	CASSLGQGAKFNSPLHF
TRBJ1-1	NA	TRBV10-3	NA	TGTGCCATCAGTCGGTCGACAGGTGAAGCTTTCTTT	CAISRSTGEAFF
TRBJ2-7	NA	TRBV25-1	TRBD1	TGTGCCAGCAGTAACCCGGGACAGTACGAGCAGTACTTC	CASSNPGQYEQYF
TRBJ1-4	NA	TRBV3-1/TRBV3-2	TRBD1	TGTGCCAGCAGCCAAGGGCGACAGGGGGGAAAACTGTTTTTT	CASSQGRQGGKLFF
TRBJ2-3	NA	TRBV7-9	TRBD2	TGTGCCAGCAGCTCCACGATTAGCGGGAGAGGAGGTACGCAGTATTTT	CASSSTISGRGGTQYF
TRBJ2-7	NA	TRBV27	NA	TGTGCCAGCAGTTCCTATGACGAGCAGTACTTC	CASSSYDEQYF
TRBJ2-7	few	TRBV28	TRBD2	TGTGCCAGCACGCGCTGGACTAGTAAGGGCGAGCAGTACTTC	CASTRWTSKGEQYF
TRBJ2-2	NA	TRBV5-1	TRBD1	TGCGCCAGCAGCCTGGCCGGGACAGCGAACACCGGGGAGCTGTTTTTT	CASSLAGTANTGELFF
TRBJ1-1	NA	TRBV27	TRBD1	TGTGCCAGCAGCACGGGACAGGGGGCAGGCACTGAAGCTTTCTTT	CASSTGQGAGTEAFF
TRBJ2-1	once	TRBV19	TRBD2	TGTGCCAGTAGTATGAGGGCGGGAGGGGTCCCCTACAATGAGCAGTTCTTC	CASSMRAGGVPYNEQFF